This entry lists 2 T cell receptor beta chains sequenced from one sample in a study of T-cell reconstitution after alpha-beta-depleted transplantation in children. During its preparation, the TCRbeta library received unique molecular identifiers. TCRdb ran MiXCR on the PCR reads and lists one entry per CDR3 protein. The profile shows about 400,000 distinct CDR3 sequences, roughly 15% of them singletons. The specimen was PBMCs, mostly from graft donor cells, collected 360 days after TCRalphabeta/CD19-depleted stem cell transplant. The receptors here all came from a boy in the first two years of life who had a stem cell transplant for Wiskott-Aldrich syndrome, so the T cells may come from the graft donor.

The table lists this clonotype with a few counts. V usage is TRBV12-3 or TRBV12-4 and J usage is TRBJ1-5; D possibly corresponds to TRBD1 (5 bases). V was pared by 3 bases and J by 6 bases, with 18 bases between. CDR3 length equals 16 residues. For the CDR3, the DNA is TGTGCCAGCAGTTTCGGTCTGGGGGGTCTCAGTCAGCCCCAGCATTTT. It specifies CASSFGLGGLSQPQHF.

This clonotype was seen a few times. The V gene is TRBV29-1, the J gene TRBJ2-3; TRBD2 agrees at 10 bases. The CDR3 is 13 amino acids. Trimming cost V 8 bases and J 4 bases; bases outside gene matches: 6. The V gene's germline CDR1 is SQVTM and CDR2 ANQGSEA. CDR3 amino acids: CSHSGRRADTQYF. Here the CDR3 DNA reads TGCAGCCATAGCGGGAGGAGGGCAGATACGCAGTATTTT.